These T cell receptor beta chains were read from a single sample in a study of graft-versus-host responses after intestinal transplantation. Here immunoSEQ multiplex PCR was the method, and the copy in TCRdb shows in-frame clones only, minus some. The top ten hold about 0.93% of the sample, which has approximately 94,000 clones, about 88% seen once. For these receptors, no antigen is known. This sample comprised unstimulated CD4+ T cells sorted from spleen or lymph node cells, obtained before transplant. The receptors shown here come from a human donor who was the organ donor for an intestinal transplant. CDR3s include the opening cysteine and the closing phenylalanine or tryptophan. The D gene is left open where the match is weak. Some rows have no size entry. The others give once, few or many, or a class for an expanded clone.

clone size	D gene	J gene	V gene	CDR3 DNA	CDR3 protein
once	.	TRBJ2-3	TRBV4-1	TGCGCCAGCAGCCCTCAGGGGCGGGCTGACACAGATACGCAGTATTTT	CASSPQGRADTDTQYF
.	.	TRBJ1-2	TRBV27	TGTGCCAGCAGTTTCCCCAGTTTTAGGAAGGGGGGGGATGGCTACACCTTC	CASSFPSFRKGGDGYTF
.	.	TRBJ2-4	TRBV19	TGTGCCAGTACCCATGATTTCGGGACCTGGAGCTTGGGGGCCAAAAACATTCAGTACTTC	CASTHDFGTWSLGAKNIQYF
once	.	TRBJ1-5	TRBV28	TGTGCCAGCAGTCTGTTTCGTGGTGTACAGGGAGGAGGCTTAAGCAATCAGCCCCAGCATTTT	CASSLFRGVQGGGLSNQPQHF
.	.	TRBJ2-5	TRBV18	TGTGCCAGCTCACCGGTAGGAGAGACCCAGTACTTC	CASSPVGETQYF
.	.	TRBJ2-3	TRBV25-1	TGTGCCAGCAGTGAGCCCCTAACAGATACGCAGTATTTT	CASSEPLTDTQYF
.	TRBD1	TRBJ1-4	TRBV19	TGTGCCAGTAGTGCCGGGACAGGGGGCGCCTGGGGTGAAAAACTGTTTTTT	CASSAGTGGAWGEKLFF
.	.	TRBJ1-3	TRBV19	TGTGCCAGTAAACCGACCGCCACTATCTCTGGAAACACCATATATTTT	CASKPTATISGNTIYF
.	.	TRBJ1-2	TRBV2	TGTGCCAGCAGTGAGGACGGATCCTATGGCTACACCTTC	CASSEDGSYGYTF
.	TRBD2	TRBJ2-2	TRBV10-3	TGTGCCACAGGACTAGCGGGGGGTACGAACACCGGGGAGCTGTTTTTT	CATGLAGGTNTGELFF
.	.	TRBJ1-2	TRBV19	TGTGCCAGTAGTATGGGAATGGGCAGGGGCCTCTATGGCTACACCTTC	CASSMGMGRGLYGYTF
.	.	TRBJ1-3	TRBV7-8	TGTGCCAGCAGCTTAGAGGGCGCCTCTGGAAACACCATATATTTT	CASSLEGASGNTIYF
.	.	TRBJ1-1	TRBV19	TGTGCCAGTAGTATAAAAGGGAACGGTGAAGCTTTCTTT	CASSIKGNGEAFF
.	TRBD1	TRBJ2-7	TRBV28	TGTGCCAGCAGTCCCCTGGACAGGGAGTACGAGCAGTACTTC	CASSPLDREYEQYF
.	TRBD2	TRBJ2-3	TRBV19	TGTGCCAGTAGGCGGGGGTCGAGCACAGATACGCAGTATTTT	CASRRGSSTDTQYF
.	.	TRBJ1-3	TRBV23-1	TGCGCCAGCAGTCGCCTGGTGGGGGGAAACACCATATATTTT	CASSRLVGGNTIYF
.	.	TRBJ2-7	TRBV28	TGTGCCAGCAGTCCCTCCCCCTACGAGCAGTACTTC	CASSPSPYEQYF
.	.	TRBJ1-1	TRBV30	TGTGCCTGGAGCGGTCATTCCAACACTGAAGCTTTCTTT	CAWSGHSNTEAFF
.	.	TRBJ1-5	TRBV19	TGTGCCAGTACCCTTACAGGGATCAATCAGCCCCAGCATTTT	CASTLTGINQPQHF
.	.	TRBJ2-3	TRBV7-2	TGTGCCAGCAGCTCCTCCCCCACAGATACGCAGTATTTT	CASSSSPTDTQYF
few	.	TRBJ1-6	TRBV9	TGTGCCAGCAGCGGGGGGGGCTCAACAAATTCACCCCTCCACTTT	CASSGGGSTNSPLHF
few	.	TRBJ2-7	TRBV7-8	TGTGCCAGCAGCTTAGTGGCCGCCGACGAGCAGTACTTC	CASSLVAADEQYF
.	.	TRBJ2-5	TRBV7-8	TGTGCCAGCAGCTTCTCCGAAGAGACCCAGTACTTC	CASSFSEETQYF
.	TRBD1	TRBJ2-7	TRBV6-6	TGTGCCAGCAGCCGGGACAGGGCCTACGAGCAGTACTTC	CASSRDRAYEQYF
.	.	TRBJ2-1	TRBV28	TGTGCCAGTCCGAGTAGGCTGAATGAGCAGTTCTTC	CASPSRLNEQFF
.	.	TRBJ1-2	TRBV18	TGTGCCAGCTCATCGGGGTCCGGCGGCTACACCTTC	CASSSGSGGYTF
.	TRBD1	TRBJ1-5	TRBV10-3	TGTGCCATCAGTGGGGACAGTAATCAGCCCCAGCATTTT	CAISGDSNQPQHF
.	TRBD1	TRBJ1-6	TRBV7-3	TGTGCCAGCAGCTTTACAGGGGCTTCGTCACCCCTCCACTTT	CASSFTGASSPLHF
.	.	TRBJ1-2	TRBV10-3	TGTGCCATCAGTCCGGGGAATAATGGCTACACCTTC	CAISPGNNGYTF
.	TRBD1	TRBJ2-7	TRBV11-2	TGTGCCAGCAGCTTCCGGGACAGGGGTTTCTTCGAGCAGTACTTC	CASSFRDRGFFEQYF
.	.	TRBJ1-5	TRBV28	TGTGCCAGCAGTTCCCTCAGGAGCAGTTCGGGCAATCAGCCCCAGCATTTT	CASSSLRSSSGNQPQHF
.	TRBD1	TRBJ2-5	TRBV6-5	TGTGCCAGCAGCTATACGGGACAGGGAGGGGAGACCCAGTACTTC	CASSYTGQGGETQYF
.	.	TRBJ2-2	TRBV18	TGTGCCAGCTCACCACCAGGAGGGAACACCGGGGAGCTGTTTTTT	CASSPPGGNTGELFF